Detailed here is one T cell receptor beta chain. This clone has only one observation. The antigen this receptor binds is unknown. The sample holds no much larger clone one base away, and base qualities are not on file. On a MiSeq, deep resolution sequencing aimed for a depth between 1 in 1 million and 1 in 200,000 T cells, with each clonotype covered approximately 9.2x on average. The immunoSEQ hsTCRB Kit was used to generate the TCR beta libraries. The published analysis was carried out like this. The data were analyzed with ImmunoSEQ Analyzer and ImmunoSEQ Data Assistant, and V, D and J gene assignments followed IMGT definitions. Clonality, which ranges from 0 to 1, was calculated as one minus the normalized Shannon entropy of productive rearrangement frequencies. Only overrepresented clonotypes making up at least 0.05% of each patient's repertoire were included in the public clonotype analysis. About 13 age-matched healthy donor repertoires from immuneACCESS were used as controls for clonality. TCRdb holds this immuneACCESS table with in-frame rearrangements only. Some clones are missing; in checked studies, unresolved V genes explain under half, and the rest has no known cause. The V and J calls and clone size come from that table; D and trimming were worked out from the DNA. Counted in this sample were 300,000 to 350,000 clones; around four fifths of them appeared once. Over 5.5% of the sample comes from the top ten.

The germline V gene encodes CDR1 SGHNT and CDR2 YYREEE (reference sequence). The CDR3 starts with the cysteine, ends with the phenylalanine, and has 11 residues. Only the CDR3 portion is preserved as DNA: 33 bases, with reading frame beginning at the first base. Trimming costs V 1 base and J 6 bases, and their ends lie 5 bases apart. For TCR beta library preparation, about 1.8 micrograms of genomic DNA were isolated from cryopreserved PBMCs. Longitudinal blood samples from CLL patients on ibrutinib monotherapy underwent high-throughput TCR beta sequencing. Patients were enrolled in a phase 2 open-label single-center ibrutinib monotherapy trial. This entry comes from a study of cytotoxic CD8 clonotypes in ibrutinib-treated CLL (dated by TCRdb to the early 2020s). About the study as a whole: In this cohort, 15 patients were treatment-naive and approximately 10 were relapsed/refractory, while fewer than 18 had unmutated IGHV. Responses were partial in around 25 patients and complete in 2; after median about 68 months follow-up, around 15 stayed in remission and 12 progressed. Samples at response were collected after a median of roughly 13 months of treatment, with a range of roughly 6 to 36 months. An average of around 250,000 productive templates and 94,082 productive rearrangements was obtained per sample. Of the 90 or so participants in the trial, roughly 25 had longitudinal samples available. Cryopreserved peripheral blood mononuclear cells were obtained before treatment, at response, and at either sustained remission or disease progression. What the research found in general, with its limitations: Clonality increased at ibrutinib response, stayed stable in sustained remission, and fell back toward baseline at progression. Sampling times were not matched between patients in sustained remission and patients whose disease was progressing, and lymph node repertoires were not examined. Public clonotypes were rare and either contracted or stayed stable during treatment, and the rise in clonality at ibrutinib response reflected the expansion of private clonotypes. Baseline clonality exceeded that of age-matched healthy donors and correlated strongly with circulating CD8+ T-cell counts.

The material was PBMCs, obtained before ibrutinib treatment. The sequence came from a human donor with chronic lymphocytic leukemia. The sequence joins TRBV5-4 to TRBJ2-7; the D gene cannot be resolved reliably. The CDR3 protein sequence reads: CASSLFAEQYF. The DNA sequence follows: TGTGCCAGCAGCTTGTTCGCCGAGCAGTACTTC. The entire variable domain, with the stretches around the CDR3 drawn from the reference TRBV5-4 and TRBJ2-7 proteins, is ETGVTQSPTHLIKTRGQQVTLRCSSQSGHNTVSWYQQALGQGPQFIFQYYREEENGRGNFPPRFSGLQFPNYSSELNVNALELDDSALYLCASSLFAEQYFGPGTRLTVT.